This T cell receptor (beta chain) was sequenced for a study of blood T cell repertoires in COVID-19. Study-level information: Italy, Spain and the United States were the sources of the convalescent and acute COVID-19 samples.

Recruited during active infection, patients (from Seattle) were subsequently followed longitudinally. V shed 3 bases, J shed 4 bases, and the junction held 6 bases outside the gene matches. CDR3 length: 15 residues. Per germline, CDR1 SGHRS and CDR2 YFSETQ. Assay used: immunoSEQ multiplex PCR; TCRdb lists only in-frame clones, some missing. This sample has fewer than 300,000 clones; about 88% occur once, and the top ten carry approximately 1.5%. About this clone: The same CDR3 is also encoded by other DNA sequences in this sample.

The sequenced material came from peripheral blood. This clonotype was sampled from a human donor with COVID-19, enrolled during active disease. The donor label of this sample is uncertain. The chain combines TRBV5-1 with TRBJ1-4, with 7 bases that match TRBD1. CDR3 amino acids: CASSSPGQLNEKLFF. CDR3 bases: TGCGCCAGCAGCTCACCGGGACAGCTTAATGAAAAACTGTTTTTT.